This entry features one T cell receptor (beta chain) sequence. These data are taken from a study of blood T cell repertoires in COVID-19. V was cut by 3 bases and J by 2 bases, with 10 bases left in between. There are 14 residues in the CDR3. Germline-derived CDR1 and CDR2 are SGDLS and YYNGEE. Generated by immunoSEQ multiplex PCR, the TCRdb table keeps only in-frame clones and is missing some. The sample lists roughly 110,000 clones, 70% to 90% seen once, with around 7% in the top ten. Sequences were obtained from peripheral blood. This TCR came from a middle-aged man with active or convalescent COVID-19. The V gene is TRBV9, the J gene TRBJ2-3, with D possibly TRBD2 on 5 matching bases. The CDR3 DNA follows: TGTGCCAGCAGCGATGGACTGATCACAGATACGCAGTATTTT. Encoded protein: CASSDGLITDTQYF. Filled out from reference TRBV9 and TRBJ2-3, the complete variable domain reads DSGVTQTPKHLITATGQRVTLRCSPRSGDLSVYWYQQSLDQGLQFLIQYYNGEERAKGNILERFSAQQFPDLHSELNLSSLELGDSALYFCASSDGLITDTQYFGPGTRLTVL.